Sequencing of this T cell receptor (beta chain) was carried out in a study of T cells in Graves' hyperthyroidism and ophthalmopathy. This clonotype was seen repeatedly, ten times or more. Amplified TCR beta CDR3 regions came from RNA transcripts. When the TCR CDR3 underwent first-round RT-PCR, the HTBI primer set was used. One entry per CDR3 protein, called by TCRdb with MiXCR from the multiplex PCR reads. The sample includes about 500,000 distinct CDR3 sequences, roughly 16% of them seen just once. The material sequenced was blood. The sequence derives from a woman aged 25-40 years with Graves' ophthalmopathy.

CDR3: CASSLLRQGENEQFF. Written as DNA, the CDR3 is TGTGCCAGCAGCTTATTACGGCAGGGCGAAAATGAGCAGTTCTTC. The chain recombines TRBV11-2 with TRBJ2-1, with a tentative D call TRBD1 (5 bases). CDR1 and CDR2 from the germline V gene are SGHAT and FQNNGV. The CDR3 is made up of 15 amino acids. Trimming took 2 bases from V and 7 from J, leaving 15 bases between them.